Listed here is a single TCR beta chain. V dropped 8 bases and J dropped 3 bases, with 5 bases sitting between them. Germline values: CDR1 LNHDA, CDR2 SQIVND (reference sequence). This CDR3 region has 12 residues. The data are from a study of control samples from healthy donors and cancer patients. The table came from immunoSEQ multiplex PCR; TCRdb's copy has only in-frame clones and leaves some out. The sample has 160,000 or so clones, over 85% seen once. The origin of this receptor is a middle-aged woman in good health. Material: blood. The genes are TRBV19 and TRBJ2-6; the D is unclear. The CDR3 region is CASSGGANVLTF. The CDR3 DNA is TGTGCCAGTTCTGGTGGGGCCAACGTCCTGACTTTC.